The 8 T cell receptor beta chains given below trace back to one sample, sequenced in a study of blood T cell repertoires in COVID-19. The protocol was immunoSEQ multiplex PCR, while the TCRdb copy is restricted to in-frame clones and leaves out a portion. The sample has some 250,000 clones; roughly 84% are singletons. Sequences were obtained from peripheral blood. The receptors derive from a man aged 40-49 years with acute or convalescent COVID-19.

This chain joins TRBV30 and TRBJ2-2, with TRBD1 matching 8 bases. V lost 0 bases, J lost 7 bases, and 10 bases stayed unmatched. The CDR3 runs to 16 residues. Germline V gene data show CDR1 as GTSNPN and CDR2 as SVGIG (reference sequence). For the CDR3, the DNA is TGTGCCTGGAGTGTACTTGGACAGGGAAGGAACGGGGAGCTGTTTTTT. Translation: CAWSVLGQGRNGELFF.

The chain joins TRBV10-3 to TRBJ2-3, with no clear D. Trimming removed 6 bases from V and 3 bases from J, with 10 bases in between. The CDR3 is 13 residues long. CDR1 and CDR2 (germline): ENHRY, SYGVKD. DNA of the CDR3: TGTGCCATCAGCCAGCGAAGAACAGATACGCAGTATTTT. Translation: CAISQRRTDTQYF.

CDR3 DNA sequence: TGTGCCAGCAGTTTGGCCAGCTACGAGCAGTACTTC. Its translation: CASSLASYEQYF. V gene TRBV28 combines with J gene TRBJ2-7; D is ambiguous. The CDR3 length is 12 residues. CDR1 and CDR2 from the germline V gene are MDHEN and SYDVKM. V was clipped by 3 bases and J by 3 bases, with 6 bases between them. Full variable domain (rest looked up from reference TRBV28 and TRBJ2-7): DVKVTQSSRYLVKRTGEKVFLECVQDMDHENMFWYRQDPGLGLRLIYFSYDVKMKEKGDIPEGYSVSREKKERFSLILESASTNQTSMYLCASSLASYEQYFGPGTRLTVT.

This clone occurred a few times. This rearrangement joins TRBV6-5 to TRBJ1-1, with D possibly matching TRBD1 (5 bases). The germline V gene encodes CDR1 MNHEY and CDR2 SVGAGI. V shed 8 bases and J shed 5 bases, with 15 bases lying between them. The CDR3 runs to 13 residues. The DNA for the CDR3 is TGTGCCAGCGTTAGGGGTTATAAAACTGAAGCTTTCTTT. It codes for CASVRGYKTEAFF.

The chain is built from TRBV7-9 and TRBJ2-5; 7 nucleotides match TRBD2. Germline V gene lookup returns CDR1 SEHNR and CDR2 FQNEAQ (reference sequence). The CDR3 has 15 amino acids. V lost 4 bases and J lost 2; bases outside the gene matches: 7. The CDR3 loop is CASSSRLAEQETQYF. CDR3 DNA: TGTGCCAGCAGCTCCCGGCTAGCGGAACAAGAGACCCAGTACTTC.

The chain combines TRBV3-1 (or the pseudogene TRBV3-2) with TRBJ1-2; D unclear. Germline V gives CDR1 LGHDT, CDR2 YNNKEL (reference sequence). The V gene lost 6 bases and the J gene lost 0 bases, with 8 bases spanning the gap. CDR3 length: 13 amino acids. The CDR3 DNA follows: TGTGCCAGCAGTCAGCAGGCTAACTATGGCTACACCTTC. This sequence encodes CASSQQANYGYTF.

The chain links TRBV10-3 to TRBJ2-3; 8 bases line up with TRBD2. This CDR3 has 14 amino acids. The V segment lost 5 bases and the J segment 1 base; nucleotides outside the gene matches: 2. Germline loops: CDR1 ENHRY, CDR2 SYGVKD. CDR3 sequence: CAISLTSGTDTQYF. In DNA, the CDR3 is TGTGCCATCAGTTTGACTAGCGGCACAGATACGCAGTATTTT.

The V gene is TRBV7-2, the J gene TRBJ2-1, with 7 positions matching TRBD2. This CDR3 is built from 16 residues. J gave up 2 bases and V 5 bases, and 9 bases lay outside the gene matches. CDR1 and CDR2 from the germline V gene are SGHTA and FQGNSA. The CDR3: CASSGRGAQPYNEQFF. The CDR3 nucleotides read TGTGCCAGCAGCGGGAGGGGTGCCCAGCCCTACAATGAGCAGTTCTTC.